The table lists the clone carrying this TCR beta chain with a count of one. Its antigen is currently unknown. This sample was taken from a study of graft-versus-host responses after intestinal transplantation. Study-level points and caveats: Association was observed between peak circulating GvH clone levels and early post-transplant HvG declines.

Assay: immunoSEQ multiplex PCR; the TCRdb copy retains only in-frame clones and omits some. Among about 97,000 clones, 80% to 95% were seen once, and the ten largest hold roughly a sixth. The CDR3 consists of 15 residues. V was clipped by 1 base and J by 1 base, with 10 bases between them. Germline assignment: CDR1 SGHRS and CDR2 YFSETQ. The source of this sequence is a human patient who received an intestinal transplant, so some T cells may come from the graft donor. The specimen comprised PBMCs, sampled about 450 days after intestinal transplant. The chain couples TRBV5-1 to TRBJ2-3, with D possibly matching TRBD1 (6 bases). In DNA, the CDR3 is TGCGCCAGCAGCTTGAGGGGGATAGGCACAGATACGCAGTATTTT. Translated: CASSLRGIGTDTQYF.